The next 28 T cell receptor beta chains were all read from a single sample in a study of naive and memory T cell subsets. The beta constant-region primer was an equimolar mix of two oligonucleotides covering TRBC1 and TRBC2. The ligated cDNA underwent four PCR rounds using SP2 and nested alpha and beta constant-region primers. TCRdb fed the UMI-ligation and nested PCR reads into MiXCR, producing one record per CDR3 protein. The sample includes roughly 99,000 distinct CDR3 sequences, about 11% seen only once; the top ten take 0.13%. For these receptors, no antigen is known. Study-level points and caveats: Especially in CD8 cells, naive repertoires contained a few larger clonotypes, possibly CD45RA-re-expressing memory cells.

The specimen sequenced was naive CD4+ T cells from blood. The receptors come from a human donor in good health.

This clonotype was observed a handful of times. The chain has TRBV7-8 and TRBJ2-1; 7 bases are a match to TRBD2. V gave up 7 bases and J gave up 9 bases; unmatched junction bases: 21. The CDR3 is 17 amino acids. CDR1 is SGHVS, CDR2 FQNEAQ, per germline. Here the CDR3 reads CASTKRDYNPGFGEQFF. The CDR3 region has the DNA TGTGCCAGCACGAAGCGGGACTACAACCCGGGATTCGGTGAGCAGTTCTTC.

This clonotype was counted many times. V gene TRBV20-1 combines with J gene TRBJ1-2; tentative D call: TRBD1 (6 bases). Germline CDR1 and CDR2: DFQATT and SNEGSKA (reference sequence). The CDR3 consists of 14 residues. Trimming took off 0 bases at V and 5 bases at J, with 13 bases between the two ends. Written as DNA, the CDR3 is TGCAGTGCTAGAGATCGTTTGGGGGCTTATGGCTACACCTTC. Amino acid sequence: CSARDRLGAYGYTF.

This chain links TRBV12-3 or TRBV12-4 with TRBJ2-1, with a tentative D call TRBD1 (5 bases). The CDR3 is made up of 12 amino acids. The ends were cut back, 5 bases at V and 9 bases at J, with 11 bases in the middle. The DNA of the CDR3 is TGTGCCAGCAGTAAAGGGGTCCGTGAGCAGTTCTTC. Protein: CASSKGVREQFF.

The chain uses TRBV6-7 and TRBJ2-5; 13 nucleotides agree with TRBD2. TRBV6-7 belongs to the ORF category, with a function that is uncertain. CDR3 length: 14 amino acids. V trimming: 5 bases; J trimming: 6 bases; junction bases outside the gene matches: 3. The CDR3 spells CASSLGTSGKTQYF. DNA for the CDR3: TGTGCCAGCAGTCTCGGGACTAGCGGGAAGACCCAGTACTTC.

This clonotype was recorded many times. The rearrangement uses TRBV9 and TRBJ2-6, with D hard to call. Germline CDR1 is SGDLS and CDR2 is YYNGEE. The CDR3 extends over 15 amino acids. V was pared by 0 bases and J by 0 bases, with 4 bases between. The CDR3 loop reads CASSVVPSGANVLTF. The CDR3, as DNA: TGTGCCAGCAGCGTAGTCCCCTCTGGGGCCAACGTCCTGACTTTC.

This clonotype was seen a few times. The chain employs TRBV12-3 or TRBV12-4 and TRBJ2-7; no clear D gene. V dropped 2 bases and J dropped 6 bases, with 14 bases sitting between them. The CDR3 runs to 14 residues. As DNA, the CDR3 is TGTGCCAGCAGTTTAAGCGTGAGCCTCTCCGAGCAGTACTTC. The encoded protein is CASSLSVSLSEQYF.

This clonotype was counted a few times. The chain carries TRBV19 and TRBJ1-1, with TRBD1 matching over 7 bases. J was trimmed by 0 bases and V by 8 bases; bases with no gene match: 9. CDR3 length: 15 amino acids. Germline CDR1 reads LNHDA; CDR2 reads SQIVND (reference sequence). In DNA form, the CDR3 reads TGTGCCAGTCCCCCCGCAGGGGGGATGAACACTGAAGCTTTCTTT. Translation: CASPPAGGMNTEAFF.

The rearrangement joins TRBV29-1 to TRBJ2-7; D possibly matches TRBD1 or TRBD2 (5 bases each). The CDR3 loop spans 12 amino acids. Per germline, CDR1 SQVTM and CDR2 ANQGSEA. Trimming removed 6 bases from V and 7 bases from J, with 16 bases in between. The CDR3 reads CSVGEGTREQYF. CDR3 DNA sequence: TGCAGCGTAGGAGAAGGGACGAGGGAGCAGTACTTC.

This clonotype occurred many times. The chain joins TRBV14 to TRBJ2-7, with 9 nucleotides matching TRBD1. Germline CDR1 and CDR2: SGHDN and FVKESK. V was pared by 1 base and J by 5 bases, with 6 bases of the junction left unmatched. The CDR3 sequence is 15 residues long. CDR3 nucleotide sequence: TGTGCCAGCAGCCAAGCGGGGACAGGGCTTCACGAGCAGTACTTC. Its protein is CASSQAGTGLHEQYF.

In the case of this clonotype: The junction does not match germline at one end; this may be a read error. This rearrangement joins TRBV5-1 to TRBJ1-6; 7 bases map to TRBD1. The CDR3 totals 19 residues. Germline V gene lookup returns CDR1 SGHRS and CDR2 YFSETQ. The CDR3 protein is CASSLASDRASSYNSPLHF. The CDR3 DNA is TGCGCCAGCAGCTTGGCCAGTGACAGGGCGAGCTCCTATAATTCGCCCCTCCACTTT.

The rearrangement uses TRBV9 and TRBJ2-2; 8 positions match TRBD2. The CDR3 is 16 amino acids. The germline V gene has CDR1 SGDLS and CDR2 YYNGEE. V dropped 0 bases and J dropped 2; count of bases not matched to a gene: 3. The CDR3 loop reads CASSVALADNTGELFF. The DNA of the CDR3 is TGTGCCAGCAGCGTAGCACTAGCGGACAACACCGGGGAGCTGTTTTTT.

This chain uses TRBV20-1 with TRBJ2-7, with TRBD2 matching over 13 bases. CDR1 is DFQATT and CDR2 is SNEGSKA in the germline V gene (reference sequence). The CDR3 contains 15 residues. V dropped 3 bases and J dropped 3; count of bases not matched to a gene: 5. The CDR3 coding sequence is TGCAGTGCTAGTCCCGGGACTAGCGGGGACTACGAGCAGTACTTC. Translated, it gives CSASPGTSGDYEQYF.

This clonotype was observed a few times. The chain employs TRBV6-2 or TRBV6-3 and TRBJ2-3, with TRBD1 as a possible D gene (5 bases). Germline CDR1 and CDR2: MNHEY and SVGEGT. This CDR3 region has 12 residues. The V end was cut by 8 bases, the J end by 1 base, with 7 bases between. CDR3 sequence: CASGHRTDTQYF. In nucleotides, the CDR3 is TGTGCCAGCGGACACCGCACAGATACGCAGTATTTT.

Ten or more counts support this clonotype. The CDR3 sequence: CASSLGASGNYEQYF. The CDR3 coding sequence is TGCGCCAGCAGCTTGGGGGCTAGCGGAAACTACGAGCAGTACTTC. The genes are TRBV5-1 and TRBJ2-7, with 7 bases fitting TRBD2. After removal of 0 bases from V and 3 bases from J, the junction contained 6 bases not matched to a gene. CDR3 size: 15 residues. CDR1 is SGHRS and CDR2 is YFSETQ in the germline V gene.

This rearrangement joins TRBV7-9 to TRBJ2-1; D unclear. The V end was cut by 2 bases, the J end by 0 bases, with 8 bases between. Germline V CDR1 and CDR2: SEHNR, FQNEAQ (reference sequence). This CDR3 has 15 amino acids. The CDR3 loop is CASSLTLSSYNEQFF. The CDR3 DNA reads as TGTGCCAGCAGCTTAACGTTGAGCTCCTACAATGAGCAGTTCTTC. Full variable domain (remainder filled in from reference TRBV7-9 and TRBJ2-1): DTGVSQNPRHKITKRGQNVTFRCDPISEHNRLYWYRQTLGQGPEFLTYFQNEAQLEKSRLLSDRFSAERPKGSFSTLEIQRTEQGDSAMYLCASSLTLSSYNEQFFGPGTRLTVL.

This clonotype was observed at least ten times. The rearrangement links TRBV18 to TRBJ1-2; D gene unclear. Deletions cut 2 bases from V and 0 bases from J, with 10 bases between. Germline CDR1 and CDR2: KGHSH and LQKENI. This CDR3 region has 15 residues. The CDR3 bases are TGTGCCAGCTCACCAATACCGGACGCTAACTATGGCTACACCTTC. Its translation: CASSPIPDANYGYTF.

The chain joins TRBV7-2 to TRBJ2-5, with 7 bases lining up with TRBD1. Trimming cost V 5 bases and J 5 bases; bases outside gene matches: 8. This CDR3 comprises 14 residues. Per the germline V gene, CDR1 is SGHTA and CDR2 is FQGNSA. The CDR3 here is CASSRGQSLETQYF. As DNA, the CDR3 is TGTGCCAGCAGCCGGGGACAGAGCCTGGAGACCCAGTACTTC.

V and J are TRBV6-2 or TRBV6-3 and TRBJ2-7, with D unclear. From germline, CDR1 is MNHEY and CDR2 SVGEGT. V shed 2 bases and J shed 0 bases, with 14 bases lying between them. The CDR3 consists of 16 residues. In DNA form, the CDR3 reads TGTGCCAGCAGTTACAGTTGGGCTCGCCTCTCCTACGAGCAGTACTTC. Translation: CASSYSWARLSYEQYF.

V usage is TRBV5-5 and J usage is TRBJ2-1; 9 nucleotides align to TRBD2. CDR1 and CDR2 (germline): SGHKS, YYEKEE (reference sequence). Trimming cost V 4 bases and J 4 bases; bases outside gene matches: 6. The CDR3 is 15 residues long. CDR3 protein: CASSHKREEYNEQFF. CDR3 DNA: TGTGCCAGCAGCCACAAGCGGGAGGAGTACAATGAGCAGTTCTTC.

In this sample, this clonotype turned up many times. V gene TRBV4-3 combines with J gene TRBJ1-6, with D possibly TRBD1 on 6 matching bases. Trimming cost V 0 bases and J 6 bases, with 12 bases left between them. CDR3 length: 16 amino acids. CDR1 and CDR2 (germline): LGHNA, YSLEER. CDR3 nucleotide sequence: TGCGCCAGCAGCCAAGAGGCAGGGGTCCCTAATTCACCCCTCCACTTT. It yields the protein CASSQEAGVPNSPLHF.

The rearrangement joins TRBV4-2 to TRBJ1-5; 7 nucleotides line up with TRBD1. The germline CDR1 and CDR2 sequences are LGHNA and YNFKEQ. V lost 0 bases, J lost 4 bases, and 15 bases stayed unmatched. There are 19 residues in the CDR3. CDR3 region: CASSQDHGTAFWMNQPQHF. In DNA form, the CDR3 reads TGTGCCAGCAGCCAAGATCACGGGACAGCCTTTTGGATGAATCAGCCCCAGCATTTT.

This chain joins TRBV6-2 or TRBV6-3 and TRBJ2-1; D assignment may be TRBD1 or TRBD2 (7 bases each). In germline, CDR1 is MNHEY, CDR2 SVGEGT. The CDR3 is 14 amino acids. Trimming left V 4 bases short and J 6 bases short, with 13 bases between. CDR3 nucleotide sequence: TGTGCCAGCAGTTCAGGGGGGGCTCTCAATGAGCAGTTCTTC. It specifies CASSSGGALNEQFF.

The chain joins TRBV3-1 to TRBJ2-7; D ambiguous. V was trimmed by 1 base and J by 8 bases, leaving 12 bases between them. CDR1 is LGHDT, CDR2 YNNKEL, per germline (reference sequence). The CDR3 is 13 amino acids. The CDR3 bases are TGTGCCAGCAGCCAAGCCCAGATTAGAAAGCAGTACTTC. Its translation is CASSQAQIRKQYF.

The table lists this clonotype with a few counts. The CDR3 region is CASSQWGAGSYEQYF. The DNA of the CDR3 is TGCGCCAGCAGCCAATGGGGGGCAGGGTCATACGAGCAGTACTTC. The chain carries TRBV4-3 and TRBJ2-7; D possibly uses TRBD1 or TRBD2 (6 bases each). The CDR3 extends over 15 amino acids. Trimming pared 2 bases from V and 4 bases from J, leaving 15 bases between. The germline V gene encodes CDR1 LGHNA and CDR2 YSLEER.

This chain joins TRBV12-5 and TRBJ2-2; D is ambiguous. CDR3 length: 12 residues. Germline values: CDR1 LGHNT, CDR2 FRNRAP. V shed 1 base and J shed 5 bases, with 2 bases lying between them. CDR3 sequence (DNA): TGTGCTAGTGGTTTGGGGACCGGGGAGCTGTTTTTT. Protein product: CASGLGTGELFF. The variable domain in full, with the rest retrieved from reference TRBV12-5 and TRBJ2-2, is DARVTQTPRHKVTEMGQEVTMRCQPILGHNTVFWYRQTMMQGLELLAYFRNRAPLDDSGMPKDRFSAEMPDATLATLKIQPSEPRDSAVYFCASGLGTGELFFGEGSRLTVL.

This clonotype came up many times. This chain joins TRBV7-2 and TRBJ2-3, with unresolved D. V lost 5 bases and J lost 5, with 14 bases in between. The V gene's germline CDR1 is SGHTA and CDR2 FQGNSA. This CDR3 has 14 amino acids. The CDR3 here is CASSLSLVEDTQYF. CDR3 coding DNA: TGTGCCAGCAGCCTCAGCCTGGTTGAAGATACGCAGTATTTT.

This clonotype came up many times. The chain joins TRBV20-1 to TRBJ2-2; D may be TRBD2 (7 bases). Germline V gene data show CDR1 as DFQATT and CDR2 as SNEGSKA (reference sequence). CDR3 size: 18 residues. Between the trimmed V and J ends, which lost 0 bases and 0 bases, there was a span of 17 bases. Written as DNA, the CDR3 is TGCAGTGCTAGAGAACCTCTTGGCGGGGGCCCGAACACCGGGGAGCTGTTTTTT. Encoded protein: CSAREPLGGGPNTGELFF.

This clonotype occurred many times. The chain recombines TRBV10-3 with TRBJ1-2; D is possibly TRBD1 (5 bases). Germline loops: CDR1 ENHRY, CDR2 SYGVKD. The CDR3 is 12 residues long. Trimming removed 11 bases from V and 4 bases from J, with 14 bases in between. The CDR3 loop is CAGGRSSYGYTF. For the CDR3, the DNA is TGTGCCGGGGGACGGTCTAGCTATGGCTACACCTTC.